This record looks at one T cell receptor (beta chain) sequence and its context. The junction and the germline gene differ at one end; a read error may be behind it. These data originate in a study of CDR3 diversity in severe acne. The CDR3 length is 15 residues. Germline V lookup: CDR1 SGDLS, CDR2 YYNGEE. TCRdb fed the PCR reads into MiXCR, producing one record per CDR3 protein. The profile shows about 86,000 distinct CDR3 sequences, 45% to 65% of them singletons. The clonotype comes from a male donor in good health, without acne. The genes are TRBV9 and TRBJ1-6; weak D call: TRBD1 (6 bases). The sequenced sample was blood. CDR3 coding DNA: TGTGCCGGCAGCGTAGGTGCAGGGGACAATTCACACCTCCACTTT. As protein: CAGSVGAGDNSHLHF.